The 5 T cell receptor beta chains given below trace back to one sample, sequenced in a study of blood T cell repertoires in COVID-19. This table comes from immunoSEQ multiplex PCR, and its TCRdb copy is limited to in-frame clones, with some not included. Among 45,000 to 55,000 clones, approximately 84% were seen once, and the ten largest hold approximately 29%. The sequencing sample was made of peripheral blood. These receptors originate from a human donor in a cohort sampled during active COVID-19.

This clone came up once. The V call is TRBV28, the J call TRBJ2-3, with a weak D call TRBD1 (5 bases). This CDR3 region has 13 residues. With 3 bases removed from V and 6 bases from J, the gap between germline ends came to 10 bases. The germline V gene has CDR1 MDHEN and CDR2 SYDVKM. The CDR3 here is CASSFGPGDTQYF. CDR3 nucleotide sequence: TGTGCCAGCAGTTTTGGGCCAGGGGATACGCAGTATTTT. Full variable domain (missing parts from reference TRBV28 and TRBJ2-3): DVKVTQSSRYLVKRTGEKVFLECVQDMDHENMFWYRQDPGLGLRLIYFSYDVKMKEKGDIPEGYSVSREKKERFSLILESASTNQTSMYLCASSFGPGDTQYFGPGTRLTVL.

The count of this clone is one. CDR3 residues: CASSLGVGSEAFF. CDR3 bases: TGTGCCAGCAGCTTAGGCGTCGGTAGTGAAGCTTTCTTT. The chain carries TRBV11-2 and TRBJ1-1; D is unclear. Per the germline V gene, CDR1 is SGHAT and CDR2 is FQNNGV. V lost 1 base to trimming and J lost 7 bases, with 10 bases between them. The length of the CDR3 is 13 residues.

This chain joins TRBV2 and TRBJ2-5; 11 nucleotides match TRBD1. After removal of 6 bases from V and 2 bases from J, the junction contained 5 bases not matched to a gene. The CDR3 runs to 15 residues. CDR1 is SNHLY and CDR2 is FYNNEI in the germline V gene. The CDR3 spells CASSKDRGLQETQYF. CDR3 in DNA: TGTGCCAGCAGCAAGGACAGGGGGCTACAAGAGACCCAGTACTTC.

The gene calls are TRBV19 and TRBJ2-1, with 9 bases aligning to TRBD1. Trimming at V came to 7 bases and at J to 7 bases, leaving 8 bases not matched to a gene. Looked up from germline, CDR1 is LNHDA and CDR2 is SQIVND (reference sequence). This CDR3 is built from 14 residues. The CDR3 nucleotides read TGTGCCAGTAACCCGGGACAGGGCGGGAATGAGCAGTTCTTC. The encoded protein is CASNPGQGGNEQFF.

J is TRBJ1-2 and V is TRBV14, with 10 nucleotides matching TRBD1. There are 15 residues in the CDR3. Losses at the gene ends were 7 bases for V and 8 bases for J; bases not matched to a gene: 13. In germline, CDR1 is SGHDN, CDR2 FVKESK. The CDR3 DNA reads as TGTGCCAGCACCGCGTCGACAGGGGGCTTGAGAGGCTACACCTTC. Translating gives CASTASTGGLRGYTF.